The 12 T cell receptor beta chains listed next were all sequenced from one sample in a study of cytomegalovirus exposure and HLA in healthy donors (dated by TCRdb to between 2016 and 2019). Library construction relied on the immunoSEQ multiplex PCR assay. For the multiplex PCR, a mixture combining 60 forward primers for TCR Vbeta segments and 13 reverse primers for TCR Jbeta segments was used. TCRdb took this table from immuneACCESS and kept in-frame rearrangements with V and J called. Such tables lack part of the clones; where checked against another copy, unresolved V genes explain under half of the gap, and the rest is unexplained. For this sample there are 45,000 to 60,000 clones; approximately 72% appear just once. The ten largest clones add up to roughly 9.2% of the sample. Specimen: PBMCs. The receptors shown here come from a woman between 50 and 59 years old in good health and CMV-seronegative.

This clone has just one count. The chain links TRBV6-6 to TRBJ1-4; 7 bases match TRBD1. V lost 7 bases and J lost 5; bases outside the gene matches: 7. CDR3 length: 14 amino acids. Looked up from germline, CDR1 is MNHNY and CDR2 is SVGAGI (reference sequence). The chain's CDR3 is CASKPGTVNEKLFF. CDR3 nucleotide sequence: TGTGCCAGCAAACCCGGGACAGTCAATGAAAAACTGTTTTTT.

This sequence joins TRBV5-1 and TRBJ2-7; 16 bases map to TRBD2. Germline-derived CDR1 and CDR2 are SGHRS and YFSETQ. After removal of 3 bases from V and 2 bases from J, the junction contained 5 bases not matched to a gene. This CDR3 has 17 amino acids. The CDR3 DNA follows: TGCGCCAGCAGCTGGGGACTAGCGGGAGGGCCACCCTACGAGCAGTACTTC. Protein: CASSWGLAGGPPYEQYF. Full variable domain (rest looked up from reference TRBV5-1 and TRBJ2-7): KAGVTQTPRYLIKTRGQQVTLSCSPISGHRSVSWYQQTPGQGLQFLFEYFSETQRNKGNFPGRFSGRQFSNSRSEMNVSTLELGDSALYLCASSWGLAGGPPYEQYFGPGTRLTVT.

The gene calls are TRBV10-3 and TRBJ1-4; 10 bases agree with TRBD1. The V gene's germline CDR1 is ENHRY and CDR2 SYGVKD. The trim removed 6 bases at V and 8 bases at J, leaving 3 bases unmatched. The CDR3 loop spans 13 amino acids. CDR3: CAIRRQGAEKLFF. The CDR3 DNA follows: TGTGCCATCAGACGACAGGGGGCGGAAAAACTGTTTTTT.

The chain links TRBV7-9 to TRBJ1-4; D is possibly TRBD1 (6 bases). Trimming stripped 3 bases from V and 7 bases from J, with 15 bases between. CDR3 length: 15 residues. Per germline, CDR1 SEHNR and CDR2 FQNEAQ (reference sequence). In DNA, the CDR3 is TGTGCCAGCAGCTTTACAGGGAGTTCGTCTGAAAAACTGTTTTTT. Its translation: CASSFTGSSSEKLFF. Full variable domain (remainder filled in from reference TRBV7-9 and TRBJ1-4): DTGVSQNPRHKITKRGQNVTFRCDPISEHNRLYWYRQTLGQGPEFLTYFQNEAQLEKSRLLSDRFSAERPKGSFSTLEIQRTEQGDSAMYLCASSFTGSSSEKLFFGSGTQLSVL.

The chain uses TRBV19 and TRBJ1-5, with a weak D call TRBD1 (6 bases). The CDR3 has 14 residues. Germline values: CDR1 LNHDA, CDR2 SQIVND (reference sequence). CDR3 residues: CASRQEPINQPQHF. In DNA, the CDR3 is TGTGCTTCCAGACAGGAACCGATCAATCAGCCCCAGCATTTT.

The rearrangement uses TRBV10-3 and TRBJ2-2; 11 bases agree with TRBD2. This CDR3 has 16 amino acids. V lost 5 bases to trimming and J lost 1 base; unmatched junction nucleotides: 3. Germline assignment: CDR1 ENHRY and CDR2 SYGVKD. In nucleotides, the CDR3 is TGTGCCATCAGTACGGGACTAGCGGTGAACACCGGGGAGCTGTTTTTT. It encodes CAISTGLAVNTGELFF.

The chain links TRBV6-6 to TRBJ2-3; TRBD1 might be the D (6 bases). Germline V gene lookup returns CDR1 MNHNY and CDR2 SVGAGI (reference sequence). Trimming shortened V by 0 bases and J by 4 bases, and 14 bases separated the two germline ends. The CDR3 is made up of 16 amino acids. The DNA of the CDR3 is TGTGCCAGCAGTTACTCGGGTATAGGGGGTCCAGATACGCAGTATTTT. Its protein is CASSYSGIGGPDTQYF.

This sequence joins TRBV5-1 and TRBJ1-3; 10 bases agree with TRBD1. CDR3 length: 14 residues. After removal of 4 bases from V and 4 bases from J, the junction contained 2 bases not matched to a gene. Germline CDR1 SGHRS, CDR2 YFSETQ. As DNA, the CDR3 is TGCGCCAGCAGCACGGGACAGGGGGGAAACACCATATATTTT. Amino acid sequence: CASSTGQGGNTIYF.

The chain couples TRBV2 to TRBJ2-6; 10 bases agree with TRBD1. Germline V lookup: CDR1 SNHLY, CDR2 FYNNEI. J lost 3 bases, V lost 6 bases, and 8 bases had no gene match. The CDR3 is 17 residues long. CDR3 in amino acids: CASRPGQGKSGANVLTF. For the CDR3, the DNA is TGTGCCAGCAGACCGGGACAGGGGAAAAGTGGGGCCAACGTCCTGACTTTC.

The V call is TRBV11-2, the J call TRBJ1-6; D perhaps matches TRBD1 (6 bases). Germline assignment: CDR1 SGHAT and CDR2 FQNNGV. V lost 0 bases to trimming and J lost 16 bases, with 16 bases between them. CDR3 length: 14 amino acids. CDR3 coding DNA: TGTGCCAGCAGCTTAGATAAAGTGACAGGCAAACTCCACTTT. Its protein product is CASSLDKVTGKLHF.

The chain employs TRBV5-5 and TRBJ1-5; a possible D gene is TRBD1 (6 bases). This CDR3 spans 16 amino acids. V lost 3 bases and J lost 0, with 13 bases in between. CDR1 and CDR2 (germline): SGHKS, YYEKEE (reference sequence). DNA for the CDR3: TGTGCCAGCAGCTCCGACAGGACTCATAGCAATCAGCCCCAGCATTTT. As protein: CASSSDRTHSNQPQHF.

This chain joins TRBV5-1 and TRBJ2-3, with D hard to call. Trimming removed 3 bases at V and 4 bases at J, with 3 bases between. CDR3 length: 11 residues. Germline V CDR1 and CDR2: SGHRS, YFSETQ. This CDR3 is CASSSSDTQYF. In DNA, the CDR3 is TGCGCCAGCAGCTCCTCAGATACGCAGTATTTT.